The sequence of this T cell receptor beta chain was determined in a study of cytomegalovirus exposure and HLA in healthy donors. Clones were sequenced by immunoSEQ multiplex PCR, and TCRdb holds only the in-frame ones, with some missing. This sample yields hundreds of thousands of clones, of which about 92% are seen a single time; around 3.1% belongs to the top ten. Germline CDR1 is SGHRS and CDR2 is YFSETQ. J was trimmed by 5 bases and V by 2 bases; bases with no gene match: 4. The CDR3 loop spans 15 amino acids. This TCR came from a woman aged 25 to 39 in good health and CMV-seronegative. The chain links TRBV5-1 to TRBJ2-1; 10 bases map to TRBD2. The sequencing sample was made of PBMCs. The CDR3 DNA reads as TGCGCCAGCAGCTTTGGACTAGCGGCCAACAATGAGCAGTTCTTC. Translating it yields CASSFGLAANNEQFF.